This is a list of T cell receptor beta chains from one sample in a study of cytomegalovirus exposure and HLA in healthy donors. Clones were read by immunoSEQ multiplex PCR, and TCRdb kept only the in-frame ones, dropping some. The table records roughly 140,000 clones, 70% to 85% of them present only once. The specimen sequenced was PBMCs. The receptors come from a male donor in good health and CMV-seronegative. Both conserved end residues are part of each CDR3. A D gene is named only where the DNA matches it firmly. Rows give clone size only sometimes, using once, few, many, or a class for an expanded clone.

>.|TRBV27|TRBD1|TRBJ2-7
CASSRQGEVERYF
TGTGCCAGCAGTAGACAGGGAGAGGTCGAGCGGTACTTC
>.|TRBV28|TRBD1|TRBJ1-5
CASSSPDRGNQPQHF
TGTGCCAGCAGTTCCCCGGACAGGGGCAATCAGCCCCAGCATTTT
>.|TRBV6-5|.|TRBJ2-7
CASSYSQGYEQYF
TGTGCCAGCAGTTACTCCCAGGGTTACGAGCAGTACTTC
>.|TRBV19|.|TRBJ2-1
CASSIQYEQFF
TGTGCCAGTAGTATCCAATATGAGCAGTTCTTC
>.|TRBV13|.|TRBJ2-7
CASSLTPQSGSYEQYF
TGTGCCAGCAGCCTAACCCCGCAGTCGGGCTCCTACGAGCAGTACTTC
>.|TRBV29-1|TRBD2|TRBJ2-1
CSSKPGLDYNEQFF
TGCAGCTCCAAGCCGGGACTAGATTACAATGAGCAGTTCTTC
>.|TRBV7-9|.|TRBJ2-7
CASRPMGGEQYF
TGTGCCAGCAGACCTATGGGCGGGGAGCAGTACTTC
>.|TRBV13|TRBD1|TRBJ2-7
CASGQGSSYEQYF
TGTGCCAGCGGACAGGGGAGCTCCTACGAGCAGTACTTC
>once|TRBV28|.|TRBJ1-1
CASRGVNTEAFF
TGTGCCAGCAGAGGGGTGAACACTGAAGCTTTCTTT
>.|TRBV6-5|TRBD1|TRBJ2-5
CASSPGGTQYF
TGTGCCAGCAGCCCAGGGGGGACCCAGTACTTC
>.|TRBV11-2|TRBD2|TRBJ2-1
CASSLAGGASEQFF
TGTGCCAGCAGCCTAGCGGGAGGGGCGAGCGAGCAGTTCTTC
>once|TRBV15|TRBD1|TRBJ2-3
CATSRGQGKDTQYF
TGTGCCACCAGCAGGGGACAGGGGAAAGATACGCAGTATTTT
>.|TRBV10-3|TRBD2|TRBJ2-1
CAVCPGRGGGDEQFF
TGTGCCGTATGTCCCGGGCGGGGGGGCGGGGATGAGCAGTTCTTC
>.|TRBV30|TRBD2|TRBJ2-3
CAWSPARTSGSTDTQYF
TGTGCCTGGAGCCCCGCCCGGACTAGCGGTAGCACAGATACGCAGTATTTT
>few|TRBV5-1|.|TRBJ2-5
CASSEGDYLGETQYF
TGCGCCAGCAGCGAGGGGGACTACCTAGGGGAGACCCAGTACTTC
>.|TRBV5-1|TRBD2|TRBJ2-2
CASSPTAGTNTGELFF
TGCGCCAGCAGCCCAACAGCGGGGACGAACACCGGGGAGCTGTTTTTT
>.|TRBV18|.|TRBJ1-4
CASSPQGITTNEKLFF
TGTGCCAGCTCACCACAGGGGATAACAACTAATGAAAAACTGTTTTTT
>.|TRBV5-6|.|TRBJ2-7
CASSLAEGPYEQYF
TGTGCCAGCAGCTTGGCGGAGGGTCCCTACGAGCAGTACTTC
>.|TRBV5-4|.|TRBJ1-2
CASSLMGGYTF
TGTGCCAGCAGCTTAATGGGCGGCTACACCTTC
>once|TRBV13|.|TRBJ2-7
CASSLGRDSLYEQYF
TGTGCCAGCAGCTTAGGGCGGGATTCACTATACGAGCAGTACTTC
>.|TRBV2|.|TRBJ1-2
CASSEHTRGYGYTF
TGTGCCAGCAGTGAGCATACCCGGGGCTATGGCTACACCTTC
>.|TRBV28|.|TRBJ1-4
CASSLGREGEKLFF
TGTGCCAGCAGTTTGGGCAGGGAAGGCGAAAAACTGTTTTTT
>.|TRBV11-1|.|TRBJ2-3
CASSLRGKGGTDTQYF
TGTGCCAGCAGCTTAAGGGGAAAAGGGGGCACAGATACGCAGTATTTT
>.|TRBV30|TRBD1|TRBJ1-4
CAWSAGTGPYQATNEKLFF
TGTGCCTGGAGTGCTGGGACAGGACCTTACCAGGCAACTAATGAAAAACTGTTTTTT
>.|TRBV6-1|.|TRBJ1-1
CASSVGGGNTEAFF
TGTGCCAGCAGTGTGGGGGGAGGGAACACTGAAGCTTTCTTT
>.|TRBV7-2|TRBD1|TRBJ2-3
CASSLDRGRAQYF
TGTGCCAGCAGCTTGGACAGGGGGAGGGCGCAGTATTTT
>once|TRBV5-4|.|TRBJ2-7
CASGVSYEQYF
TGTGCGTCGGGAGTTTCCTACGAGCAGTACTTC
>.|TRBV5-6|TRBD2|TRBJ2-7
CASRGLVSEQYF
TGTGCCAGCCGAGGACTAGTCTCCGAGCAGTACTTC
>.|TRBV9|TRBD2|TRBJ2-2
CASSVRASGISGELFF
TGTGCCAGCAGCGTGCGGGCGAGCGGGATCTCCGGGGAGCTGTTTTTT
>.|TRBV27|TRBD2|TRBJ2-7
CASSLLVAGAEQYF
TGTGCCAGCAGTTTATTGGTGGCGGGAGCAGAGCAGTACTTC
>.|TRBV28|TRBD2|TRBJ2-1
CASSYEAGVSYNEQFF
TGTGCCAGCAGCTATGAAGCGGGAGTTTCTTACAATGAGCAGTTCTTC
>.|TRBV2|TRBD1|TRBJ1-5
CATGTEYNQPQHF
TGTGCCACCGGGACAGAATACAATCAGCCCCAGCATTTT
>few|TRBV10-3|TRBD1|TRBJ1-4
CAIGTGGNEKLFF
TGTGCCATAGGGACAGGGGGGAATGAAAAACTGTTTTTT
>.|TRBV18|TRBD1|TRBJ1-4
CASSPDGQGAVGLFF
TGTGCCAGCTCACCGGACGGACAGGGGGCCGTCGGACTGTTTTTT
>.|TRBV19|TRBD2|TRBJ2-5
CASSPGLAKPGQETQYF
TGTGCCAGTAGCCCGGGACTAGCGAAACCCGGGCAAGAGACCCAGTACTTC
>.|TRBV30|.|TRBJ1-3
CAWISSGNTIYF
TGTGCCTGGATCAGCTCTGGAAACACCATATATTTT
>.|TRBV7-9|.|TRBJ2-1
CASSLTQGVHNEQFF
TGTGCCAGCAGCTTGACACAGGGTGTCCACAATGAGCAGTTCTTC
>.|TRBV6-5|TRBD1|TRBJ2-7
CASSPQGPLSQYF
TGTGCCAGCAGCCCACAGGGGCCCTTGTCTCAGTACTTC
>.|TRBV5-1|TRBD2|TRBJ2-7
CASSSGLAGTYEQYF
TGCGCCAGCAGTTCCGGACTAGCGGGAACGTACGAGCAGTACTTC
>.|TRBV30|TRBD2|TRBJ2-1
CAWNSGIVDEQFF
TGTGCCTGGAATAGCGGGATAGTAGATGAGCAGTTCTTC
>.|TRBV13|.|TRBJ2-2
CASSWGVGELFF
TGTGCCAGCAGCTGGGGAGTCGGGGAGCTGTTTTTT
>.|TRBV13|TRBD2|TRBJ2-7
CASSMDTGTSREQYF
TGTGCCAGCAGCATGGATACTGGGACTAGCAGAGAGCAGTACTTC
>.|TRBV29-1|TRBD2|TRBJ2-3
CSGLAGADTQYF
TGCAGCGGGCTAGCGGGAGCAGATACGCAGTATTTT
>.|TRBV28|.|TRBJ1-3
CASSLSWASGNTIYF
TGTGCCAGCAGTTTATCCTGGGCATCTGGAAACACCATATATTTT
>.|TRBV11-3|TRBD1|TRBJ2-1
CASSPNDRAPANEQFF
TGTGCCAGCAGCCCAAACGACAGGGCCCCTGCCAATGAGCAGTTCTTC
>.|TRBV30|TRBD1|TRBJ2-5
CAWGQGVVETQYF
TGTGCCTGGGGACAGGGGGTAGTGGAGACCCAGTACTTC
>few|TRBV7-9|.|TRBJ1-1
CASCPPGGRTEAFF
TGTGCCAGCTGCCCCCCGGGGGGGAGGACTGAAGCTTTCTTT
>.|TRBV5-6|.|TRBJ2-1
CASSLGVSSEQFF
TGTGCCAGCAGCTTGGGTGTCTCCTCGGAGCAGTTCTTC
>.|TRBV2|TRBD1|TRBJ1-1
CASSETPRLAGDQGGTEAFF
TGTGCCAGCAGTGAAACACCGCGGTTGGCAGGGGATCAGGGGGGTACTGAAGCTTTCTTT
>.|TRBV2|TRBD2|TRBJ2-4
CASKREGDIQYF
TGTGCCAGCAAGCGGGAGGGCGACATTCAGTACTTC
>once|TRBV21-1|.|TRBJ1-1
CASSKVAGENEAFF
TGTGCCAGCAGCAAAGTGGCAGGGGAGAATGAAGCTTTCTTT
>once|TRBV5-6|.|TRBJ2-1
CASSFGGGSRYEQFF
TGTGCCAGCAGCTTTGGAGGGGGCTCCCGCTATGAGCAGTTCTTC
>.|TRBV30|TRBD1|TRBJ1-5
CAWSEGASYSNQPQHF
TGTGCCTGGAGTGAGGGGGCCTCTTATAGCAATCAGCCCCAGCATTTT